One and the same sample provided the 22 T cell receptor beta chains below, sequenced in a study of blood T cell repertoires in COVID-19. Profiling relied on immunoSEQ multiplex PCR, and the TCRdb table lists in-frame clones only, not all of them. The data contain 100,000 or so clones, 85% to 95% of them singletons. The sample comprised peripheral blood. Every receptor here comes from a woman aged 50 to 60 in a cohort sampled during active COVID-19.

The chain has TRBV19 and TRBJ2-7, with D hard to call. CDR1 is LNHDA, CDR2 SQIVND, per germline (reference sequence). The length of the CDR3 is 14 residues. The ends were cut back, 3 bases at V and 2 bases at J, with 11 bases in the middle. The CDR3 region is CASSIVAGPYEQYF. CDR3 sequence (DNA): TGTGCCAGTAGTATTGTGGCAGGTCCCTACGAGCAGTACTTC.

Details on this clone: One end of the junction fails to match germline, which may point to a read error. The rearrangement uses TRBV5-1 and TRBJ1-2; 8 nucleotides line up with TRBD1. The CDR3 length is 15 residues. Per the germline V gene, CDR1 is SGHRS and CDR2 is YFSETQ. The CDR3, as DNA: TGCGCCAGCAGCTTGGAGGGGGGACAGGTCTATGGTTACACCTTC. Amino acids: CASSLEGGQVYGYTF.

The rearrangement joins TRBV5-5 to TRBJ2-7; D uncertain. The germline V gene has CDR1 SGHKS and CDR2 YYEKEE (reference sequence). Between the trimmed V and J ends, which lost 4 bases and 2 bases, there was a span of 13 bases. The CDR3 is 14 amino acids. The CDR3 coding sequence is TGTGCCAGCAGCCCAGGCTGGTCGGCCTACGAGCAGTACTTC. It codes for CASSPGWSAYEQYF. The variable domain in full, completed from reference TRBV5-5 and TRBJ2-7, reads DAGVTQSPTHLIKTRGQQVTLRCSPISGHKSVSWYQQVLGQGPQFIFQYYEKEERGRGNFPDRFSARQFPNYSSELNVNALLLGDSALYLCASSPGWSAYEQYFGPGTRLTVT.

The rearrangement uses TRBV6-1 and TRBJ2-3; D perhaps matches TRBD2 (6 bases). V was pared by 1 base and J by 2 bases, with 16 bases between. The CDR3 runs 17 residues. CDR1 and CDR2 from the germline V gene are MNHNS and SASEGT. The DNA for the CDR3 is TGTGCCAGCAGTGAAGGGGACGCGGGGCCCGACACAGATACGCAGTATTTT. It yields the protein CASSEGDAGPDTDTQYF.

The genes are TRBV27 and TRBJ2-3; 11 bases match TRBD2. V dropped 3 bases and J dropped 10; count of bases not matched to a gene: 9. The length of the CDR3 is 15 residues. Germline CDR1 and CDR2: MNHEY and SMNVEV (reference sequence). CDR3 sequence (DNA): TGTGCCAGCAGTTTTGATAGCGGGGGGGCCGCGGCGCAGTATTTT. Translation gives CASSFDSGGAAAQYF.

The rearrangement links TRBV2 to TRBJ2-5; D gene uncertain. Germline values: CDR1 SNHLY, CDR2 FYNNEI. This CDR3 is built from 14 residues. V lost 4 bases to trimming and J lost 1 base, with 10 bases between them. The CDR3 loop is CASSGWSVQETQYF. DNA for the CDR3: TGTGCCAGCAGTGGCTGGTCAGTCCAAGAGACCCAGTACTTC.

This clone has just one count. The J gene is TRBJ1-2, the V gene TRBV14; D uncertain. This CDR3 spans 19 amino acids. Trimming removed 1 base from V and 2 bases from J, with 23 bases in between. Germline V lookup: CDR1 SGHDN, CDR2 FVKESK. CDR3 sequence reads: CASSQVLGLDGESNYGYTF. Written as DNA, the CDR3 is TGTGCCAGCAGCCAAGTACTTGGACTGGACGGGGAGTCAAACTATGGCTACACCTTC.

The CDR3 bases are TGTGCCAGCAGTCCGAACAGGGGGACCGGGTACACAGATACGCAGTATTTT. It codes for CASSPNRGTGYTDTQYF. The V and J genes are TRBV28 and TRBJ2-3, with 8 bases aligning to TRBD1. J was trimmed by 2 bases and V by 5 bases; bases with no gene match: 12. CDR1 MDHEN and CDR2 SYDVKM come from the germline V gene. The CDR3 length is 17 residues.

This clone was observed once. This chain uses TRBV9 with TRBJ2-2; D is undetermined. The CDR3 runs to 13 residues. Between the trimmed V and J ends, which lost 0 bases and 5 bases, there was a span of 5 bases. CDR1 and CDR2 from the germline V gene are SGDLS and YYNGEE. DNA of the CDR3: TGTGCCAGCAGCGTAGCGCGGACCGGGGAGCTGTTTTTT. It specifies CASSVARTGELFF. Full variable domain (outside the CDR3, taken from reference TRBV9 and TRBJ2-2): DSGVTQTPKHLITATGQRVTLRCSPRSGDLSVYWYQQSLDQGLQFLIQYYNGEERAKGNILERFSAQQFPDLHSELNLSSLELGDSALYFCASSVARTGELFFGEGSRLTVL.

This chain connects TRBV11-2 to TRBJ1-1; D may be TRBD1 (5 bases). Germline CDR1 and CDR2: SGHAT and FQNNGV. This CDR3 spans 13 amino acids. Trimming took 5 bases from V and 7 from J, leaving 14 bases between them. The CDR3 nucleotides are TGTGCCAGCAGCCAAACGGGGGTGGGTGAAGCTTTCTTT. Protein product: CASSQTGVGEAFF.

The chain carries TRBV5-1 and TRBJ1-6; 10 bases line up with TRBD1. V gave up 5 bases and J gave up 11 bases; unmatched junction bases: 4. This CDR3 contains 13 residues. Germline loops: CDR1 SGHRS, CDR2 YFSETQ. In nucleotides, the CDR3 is TGCGCCAGCAGGGGGACAGGGGTTACACCCCTCCACTTT. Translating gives CASRGTGVTPLHF.

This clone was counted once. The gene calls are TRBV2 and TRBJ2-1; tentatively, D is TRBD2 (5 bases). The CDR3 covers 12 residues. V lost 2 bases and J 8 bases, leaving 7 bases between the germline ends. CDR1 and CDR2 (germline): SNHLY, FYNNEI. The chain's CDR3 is CASSEWTDEQFF. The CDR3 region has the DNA TGTGCCAGCAGTGAATGGACTGATGAGCAGTTCTTC.

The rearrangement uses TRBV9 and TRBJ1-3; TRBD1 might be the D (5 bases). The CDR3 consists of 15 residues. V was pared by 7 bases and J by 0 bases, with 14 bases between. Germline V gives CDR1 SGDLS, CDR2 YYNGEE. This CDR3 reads CASAPGILSGNTIYF. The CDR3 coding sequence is TGTGCCAGCGCCCCAGGGATCCTCTCTGGAAACACCATATATTTT.

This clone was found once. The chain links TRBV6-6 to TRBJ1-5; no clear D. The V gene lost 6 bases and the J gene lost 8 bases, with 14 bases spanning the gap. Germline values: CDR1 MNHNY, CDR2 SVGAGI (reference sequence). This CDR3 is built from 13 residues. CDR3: CASRLNPGEPQHF. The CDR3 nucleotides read TGTGCCAGCAGGCTTAACCCCGGAGAGCCCCAGCATTTT.

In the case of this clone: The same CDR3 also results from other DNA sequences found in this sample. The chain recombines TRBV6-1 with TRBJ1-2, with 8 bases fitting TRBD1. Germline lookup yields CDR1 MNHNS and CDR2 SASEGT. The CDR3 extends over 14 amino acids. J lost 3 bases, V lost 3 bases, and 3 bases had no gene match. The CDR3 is CASSEDREDYGYTF. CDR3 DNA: TGTGCCAGCAGTGAGGACAGGGAGGACTATGGCTACACCTTC.

The CDR3 nucleotides read TGCAGTGCTAGTCGGACAGCTGGGGCCAACGTCCTGACTTTC. This codes for CSASRTAGANVLTF. V gene TRBV20-1 combines with J gene TRBJ2-6, with a possible D match to TRBD1 (6 bases). V was pared by 3 bases and J by 2 bases, with 8 bases between. The CDR3 is 14 residues long. Germline CDR1 reads DFQATT; CDR2 reads SNEGSKA (reference sequence).

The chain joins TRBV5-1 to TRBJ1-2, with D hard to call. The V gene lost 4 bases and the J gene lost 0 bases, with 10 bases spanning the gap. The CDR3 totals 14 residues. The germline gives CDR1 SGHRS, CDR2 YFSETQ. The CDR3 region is CASSPAGTNYGYTF. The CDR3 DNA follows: TGCGCCAGCAGCCCGGCCGGGACTAACTATGGCTACACCTTC.

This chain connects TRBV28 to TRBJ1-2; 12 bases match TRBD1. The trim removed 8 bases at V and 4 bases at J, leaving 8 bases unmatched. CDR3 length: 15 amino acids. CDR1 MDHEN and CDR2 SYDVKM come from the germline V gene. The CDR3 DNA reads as TGTGCCAGCGGAACCGGGACAGGGGGCGTCTATGGCTACACCTTC. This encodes CASGTGTGGVYGYTF.

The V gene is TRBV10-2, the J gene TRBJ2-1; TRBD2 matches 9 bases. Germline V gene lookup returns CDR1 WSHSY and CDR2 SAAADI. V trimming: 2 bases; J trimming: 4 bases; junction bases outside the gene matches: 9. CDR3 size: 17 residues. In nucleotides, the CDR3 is TGCGCCAGCAGTGAGCTCCCGCGGGGGGGGCTGTACAATGAGCAGTTCTTC. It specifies CASSELPRGGLYNEQFF.

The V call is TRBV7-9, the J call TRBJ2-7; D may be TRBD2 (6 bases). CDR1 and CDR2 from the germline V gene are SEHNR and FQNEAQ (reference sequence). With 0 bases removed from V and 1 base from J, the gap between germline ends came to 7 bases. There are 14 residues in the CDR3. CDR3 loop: CASSLAGTSYEQYF. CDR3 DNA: TGTGCCAGCAGCTTAGCCGGGACTTCCTACGAGCAGTACTTC. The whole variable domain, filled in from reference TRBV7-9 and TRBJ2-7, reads DTGVSQNPRHKITKRGQNVTFRCDPISEHNRLYWYRQTLGQGPEFLTYFQNEAQLEKSRLLSDRFSAERPKGSFSTLEIQRTEQGDSAMYLCASSLAGTSYEQYFGPGTRLTVT.

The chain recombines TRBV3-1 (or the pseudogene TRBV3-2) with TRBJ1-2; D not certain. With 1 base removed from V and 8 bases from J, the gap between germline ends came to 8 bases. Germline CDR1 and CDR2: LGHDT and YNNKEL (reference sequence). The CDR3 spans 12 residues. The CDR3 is CASSQGGSGYTF. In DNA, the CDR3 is TGTGCCAGCAGCCAAGGAGGTTCGGGCTACACCTTC.

CDR3: CASSPSPNQPQHF. Written as DNA, the CDR3 is TGTGCCAGCAGTCCATCCCCCAATCAGCCCCAGCATTTT. This chain links TRBV5-6 with TRBJ1-5; unclear D gene. V gave up 5 bases and J gave up 3 bases, with 9 bases separating them. Germline V lookup: CDR1 SGHDT, CDR2 YYEEEE. CDR3 length equals 13 residues.